These 30 T cell receptor beta chains were sequenced from one sample in a study of cytomegalovirus exposure and HLA in healthy donors. Profiling relied on immunoSEQ multiplex PCR, and the TCRdb table lists in-frame clones only, not all of them. The table includes some 170,000 clones, around 87% detected once. Input material: PBMCs. All receptors derive from a woman in her twenties or thirties in good health and CMV-seronegative.

The chain uses TRBV5-4 and TRBJ1-1, with D possibly being TRBD1 (5 bases). This CDR3 has 16 amino acids. Germline V gene sequence: CDR1 SGHNT, CDR2 YYREEE (reference sequence). V was clipped by 6 bases and J by 3 bases, with 21 bases between them. CDR3 sequence reads: CASTRVRGTVDTEAFF. CDR3 bases: TGTGCCAGCACCCGAGTAAGGGGAACGGTGGACACTGAAGCTTTCTTT.

This sequence joins TRBV5-8 and TRBJ1-2; D call uncertain. With 5 bases removed from V and 5 bases from J, the gap between germline ends came to 4 bases. The germline gives CDR1 SGHTS, CDR2 YDEGEE. CDR3 length equals 10 residues. This CDR3 reads CASSRYGYTF. The CDR3 DNA reads as TGTGCCAGCAGTAGATATGGCTACACCTTC.

This chain uses TRBV27 with TRBJ2-7; 7 bases are shared with TRBD1. CDR3 size: 12 residues. In germline, CDR1 is MNHEY, CDR2 SMNVEV (reference sequence). With V trimmed by 6 bases and J by 5 bases, 4 bases remained unmatched. This CDR3 is CASSQGGNEQYF. The CDR3 DNA sequence: TGTGCCAGCAGCCAAGGGGGCAACGAGCAGTACTTC.

J is TRBJ2-5 and V is TRBV5-1, with 8 bases that match TRBD1. The germline V gene has CDR1 SGHRS and CDR2 YFSETQ. The J segment lost 5 bases and the V segment lost 3 bases, leaving 6 bases of the junction unmatched. The CDR3 has 14 residues. CDR3 DNA: TGCGCCAGCAGCTCTCGACAGGGGTTGGAGACCCAGTACTTC. As protein: CASSSRQGLETQYF.

The chain recombines TRBV5-6 with TRBJ2-1, with 7 bases lining up with TRBD1. The CDR3 consists of 15 residues. Germline values: CDR1 SGHDT, CDR2 YYEEEE. The V and J ends lost 1 base and 7 bases, in that order; junction bases with no gene match: 8. The DNA for the CDR3 is TGTGCCAGCAGCTTGAGGGGGCGACTTGTTAATGAGCAGTTCTTC. This translates into CASSLRGRLVNEQFF.

This chain uses TRBV29-1 with TRBJ2-1; 7 bases match TRBD2. The length of the CDR3 is 14 residues. V lost 3 bases and J lost 2; bases outside the gene matches: 4. From germline, CDR1 is SQVTM and CDR2 ANQGSEA. The CDR3 sequence: CSVEGRGTYNEQFF. The CDR3 region has the DNA TGCAGCGTTGAGGGGCGGGGGACCTACAATGAGCAGTTCTTC.

This sequence joins TRBV6-5 and TRBJ2-7; D gene ambiguous. This CDR3 has 14 residues. V gave up 3 bases and J gave up 3 bases, with 12 bases separating them. Germline CDR1 reads MNHEY; CDR2 reads SVGAGI. CDR3 DNA: TGTGCCAGCAGTTATCTCGCGTCCTACTACGAGCAGTACTTC. Its translation is CASSYLASYYEQYF.

V and J are TRBV19 and TRBJ1-4; a weak D match, TRBD1 (5 bases). The CDR3 is made up of 12 amino acids. V dropped 3 bases and J dropped 13 bases, with 12 bases sitting between them. CDR1 is LNHDA and CDR2 is SQIVND in the germline V gene (reference sequence). The CDR3 reads CASSIRGDGLFF. The CDR3 coding sequence is TGTGCCAGTAGTATTCGCGGGGACGGACTGTTTTTT.

The chain recombines TRBV11-2 with TRBJ2-7; 7 nucleotides line up with TRBD1. The V segment lost 6 bases and the J segment 2 bases; nucleotides outside the gene matches: 4. CDR1 and CDR2 from the germline V gene are SGHAT and FQNNGV. The CDR3 sequence is 13 residues long. The CDR3 bases are TGTGCCAGCAGGAAGACAGGGACCTACGAGCAGTACTTC. Translating gives CASRKTGTYEQYF. Full variable domain (rest looked up from reference TRBV11-2 and TRBJ2-7): EAGVAQSPRYKIIEKRQSVAFWCNPISGHATLYWYQQILGQGPKLLIQFQNNGVVDDSQLPKDRFSAERLKGVDSTLKIQPAKLEDSAVYLCASRKTGTYEQYFGPGTRLTVT.

This clone has only a few counts. The gene calls are TRBV18 and TRBJ1-5, with TRBD1 matching 9 bases. Germline values: CDR1 KGHSH, CDR2 LQKENI. The CDR3 is 15 residues long. V shed 3 bases and J 3 bases; nucleotides not matched to a gene: 3. This CDR3 reads CASSPGTGNNQPQHF. CDR3 coding DNA: TGTGCCAGCTCACCGGGGACAGGGAACAATCAGCCCCAGCATTTT.

The chain is built from TRBV19 and TRBJ1-2, with 7 bases aligning to TRBD1. CDR3 length equals 14 residues. The V and J ends lost 7 bases and 0 bases, in that order; junction bases with no gene match: 5. Germline V gives CDR1 LNHDA, CDR2 SQIVND (reference sequence). The CDR3 region is CASMFTGANYGYTF. CDR3 nucleotides: TGTGCCAGTATGTTCACAGGGGCTAACTATGGCTACACCTTC.

The chain recombines TRBV19 with TRBJ1-2, with 7 bases that match TRBD1. The CDR3 sequence is 13 residues long. J was trimmed by 4 bases and V by 7 bases; bases with no gene match: 6. Germline V gene lookup returns CDR1 LNHDA and CDR2 SQIVND (reference sequence). CDR3: CASTQDRAYGYTF. The CDR3 DNA reads as TGTGCCAGTACCCAAGACAGGGCCTATGGCTACACCTTC.

This sequence joins TRBV6-5 and TRBJ2-1; 9 nucleotides agree with TRBD2. V shed 2 bases, J shed 10 bases, and the junction held 12 bases outside the gene matches. The CDR3 length is 16 residues. CDR1 and CDR2 (germline): MNHEY, SVGAGI. CDR3 nucleotide sequence: TGTGCCAGCAGTTACGCGGGAGGGGCCGCCGGGGGAGAGCAGTTCTTC. It encodes CASSYAGGAAGGEQFF.

This clone was counted once. This chain uses TRBV18 with TRBJ1-6; D uncertain. Trimming stripped 2 bases from V and 0 bases from J, with 11 bases between. Germline lookup yields CDR1 KGHSH and CDR2 LQKENI. The CDR3 runs to 17 residues. This CDR3 reads CASSPIDMFSYNSPLHF. CDR3 in DNA: TGTGCCAGCTCACCAATCGACATGTTCTCCTATAATTCACCCCTCCACTTT.

The chain has TRBV2 and TRBJ2-5; D is ambiguous. CDR1 and CDR2 from the germline V gene are SNHLY and FYNNEI. This CDR3 is 12 amino acids long. Trimming shortened V by 0 bases and J by 4 bases, and 3 bases separated the two germline ends. The CDR3: CASSEALETQYF. In DNA form, the CDR3 reads TGTGCCAGCAGTGAAGCACTAGAGACCCAGTACTTC.

The V gene is TRBV7-8, the J gene TRBJ1-1, with TRBD1 matching over 7 bases. Germline CDR1 SGHVS, CDR2 FQNEAQ. The CDR3 length is 17 residues. V shed 6 bases, J shed 0 bases, and the junction held 13 bases outside the gene matches. The CDR3 spells CASSPRTGQSMNTEAFF. CDR3 nucleotides: TGTGCCAGCAGTCCCCGGACAGGCCAATCTATGAACACTGAAGCTTTCTTT.

This clone was seen only a few times. This chain uses TRBV4-2 with TRBJ1-2; 10 positions agree with TRBD1. The CDR3 has 15 residues. CDR1 and CDR2 from the germline V gene are LGHNA and YNFKEQ. With V trimmed by 5 bases and J by 3 bases, 6 bases remained unmatched. The CDR3 DNA reads TGTGCCAGCAGCACCTCCGGGACAGGGGACTATGGCTACACCTTC. Amino acid sequence: CASSTSGTGDYGYTF.

The chain is built from TRBV5-4 and TRBJ1-4; D perhaps matches TRBD1 (5 bases). Germline CDR1 reads SGHNT; CDR2 reads YYREEE (reference sequence). V gave up 0 bases and J gave up 8 bases, with 14 bases separating them. This CDR3 is 15 amino acids long. The CDR3 here is CASSLGGAPGEKLFF. CDR3 bases: TGTGCCAGCAGCTTGGGGGGCGCGCCCGGCGAAAAACTGTTTTTT.

The chain carries TRBV18 and TRBJ1-1; 8 bases agree with TRBD1. The CDR3 consists of 15 residues. With V trimmed by 3 bases and J by 1 base, 4 bases remained unmatched. Germline CDR1 is KGHSH and CDR2 is LQKENI. This chain's CDR3 is CASSPWDRTNTEAFF. The DNA for the CDR3 is TGTGCCAGCTCACCCTGGGACAGGACGAACACTGAAGCTTTCTTT.

The rearrangement links TRBV5-1 to TRBJ2-7, with D unresolved. Germline lookup yields CDR1 SGHRS and CDR2 YFSETQ. This CDR3 contains 13 residues. V was trimmed by 4 bases and J by 3 bases, leaving 11 bases between them. The CDR3 loop is CASSQSQVYEQYF. The CDR3 DNA is TGCGCCAGCAGCCAAAGTCAGGTCTACGAGCAGTACTTC.

The chain recombines TRBV7-9 with TRBJ2-3, with 9 bases identical to TRBD1. The CDR3 is 15 amino acids. Germline V gives CDR1 SEHNR, CDR2 FQNEAQ (reference sequence). V shed 5 bases and J 10 bases; nucleotides not matched to a gene: 13. The CDR3 nucleotides read TGTGCCAGCAGCCCAAAGCCGGGACAGGGCAGCGCGCAGTATTTT. It encodes CASSPKPGQGSAQYF.

To note about this clone: Other DNA sequences in the same sample also yield this CDR3. The genes are TRBV5-1 and TRBJ2-1, with 7 positions matching TRBD2. The length of the CDR3 is 14 residues. Germline V gene sequence: CDR1 SGHRS, CDR2 YFSETQ. Germline trimming cut 4 bases from V and 4 bases from J; bases unmatched to any gene: 5. As DNA, the CDR3 is TGCGCCAGCAGCCCGTCGGGGGGTTACAATGAGCAGTTCTTC. Translating it yields CASSPSGGYNEQFF.

The J gene is TRBJ1-4, the V gene TRBV19, with a possible D match to TRBD1 (5 bases). From germline, CDR1 is LNHDA and CDR2 SQIVND (reference sequence). The V and J ends lost 3 bases and 2 bases respectively, with 10 bases between them. This CDR3 is built from 15 residues. The CDR3 DNA reads as TGTGCCAGTAGTATCGGGGGGATTACTAATGAAAAACTGTTTTTT. Protein sequence: CASSIGGITNEKLFF.

The V and J genes are TRBV5-8 and TRBJ2-5; 9 bases match TRBD2. CDR1 SGHTS and CDR2 YDEGEE come from the germline V gene. The CDR3 totals 15 residues. With V trimmed by 0 bases and J by 4 bases, 4 bases remained unmatched. The CDR3 DNA is TGTGCCAGCAGCTTGGGCGGGGGGGCGCGAGAGACCCAGTACTTC. Translating it yields CASSLGGGARETQYF.

This clone showed up just a few times. The chain links TRBV4-3 to TRBJ1-2; D call uncertain. The CDR3 spans 14 residues. Trimming pared 0 bases from V and 2 bases from J, leaving 7 bases between. Per germline, CDR1 LGHNA and CDR2 YSLEER. The CDR3 is CASSQDGENYGYTF. For the CDR3, the DNA is TGCGCCAGCAGCCAAGATGGAGAGAACTATGGCTACACCTTC.

This CDR3 reads CASSVTPTGEQYF. As DNA, the CDR3 is TGTGCCAGCAGCGTGACTCCTACGGGCGAGCAGTACTTC. This rearrangement joins TRBV9 to TRBJ2-7; D is unresolved. CDR1 is SGDLS, CDR2 YYNGEE, per germline. This CDR3 is built from 13 residues. Trimming removed 2 bases from V and 6 bases from J, with 12 bases in between.

The chain has TRBV6-1 and TRBJ1-2, with D tentatively TRBD1 (5 bases). CDR3 length: 15 residues. V was trimmed by 10 bases and J by 2 bases, leaving 20 bases between them. CDR1 and CDR2 (germline): MNHNS, SASEGT. In DNA form, the CDR3 reads TGTGCCACTCGACTAGGGGCATACAGCAACTATGGCTACACCTTC. This sequence encodes CATRLGAYSNYGYTF.

The V and J genes are TRBV5-4 and TRBJ1-6; maybe TRBD1 (5 bases). The CDR3 contains 15 residues. With 2 bases removed from V and 3 bases from J, the gap between germline ends came to 9 bases. Germline V gene data show CDR1 as SGHNT and CDR2 as YYREEE (reference sequence). The CDR3 is CASSFDSLYNSPLHF. The CDR3 nucleotides read TGTGCCAGCAGCTTCGACAGCCTCTATAATTCACCCCTCCACTTT. Supplemented by reference TRBV5-4 and TRBJ1-6, the full variable domain reads ETGVTQSPTHLIKTRGQQVTLRCSSQSGHNTVSWYQQALGQGPQFIFQYYREEENGRGNFPPRFSGLQFPNYSSELNVNALELDDSALYLCASSFDSLYNSPLHFGNGTRLTVT.

The rearrangement uses TRBV9 and TRBJ2-6; TRBD1 matches 11 bases. This CDR3 is built from 18 residues. Germline lookup yields CDR1 SGDLS and CDR2 YYNGEE. The J segment lost 2 bases and the V segment lost 4 bases, leaving 8 bases of the junction unmatched. The CDR3 sequence: CASSIRDRGRPGANVLTF. The CDR3 region has the DNA TGTGCCAGCAGCATACGGGACAGGGGGAGGCCTGGGGCCAACGTCCTGACTTTC.

V is TRBV20-1 and J is TRBJ1-2, with D uncertain. V was pared by 5 bases and J by 8 bases, with 6 bases between. CDR1 is DFQATT, CDR2 SNEGSKA, per germline (reference sequence). This CDR3 is 9 amino acids long. In DNA, the CDR3 is TGCAGTGCTCCTTCGGGCTACACCTTC. Translated: CSAPSGYTF.